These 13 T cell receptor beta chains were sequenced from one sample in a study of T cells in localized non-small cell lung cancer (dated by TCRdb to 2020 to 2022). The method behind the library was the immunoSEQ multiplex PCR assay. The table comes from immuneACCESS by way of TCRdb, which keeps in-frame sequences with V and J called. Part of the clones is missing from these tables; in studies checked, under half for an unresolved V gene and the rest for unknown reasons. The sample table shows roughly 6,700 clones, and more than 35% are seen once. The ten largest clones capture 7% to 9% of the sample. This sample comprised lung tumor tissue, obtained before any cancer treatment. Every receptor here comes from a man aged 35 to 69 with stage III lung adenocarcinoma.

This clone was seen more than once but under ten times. CDR3 region: CASRGPASGGYEQYF. The CDR3 bases are TGCGCCAGCAGGGGGCCGGCTAGCGGGGGCTACGAGCAGTACTTC. J is TRBJ2-7 and V is TRBV10-2; 10 nucleotides agree with TRBD2. The CDR3 runs to 15 residues. The V segment lost 6 bases and the J segment 3 bases; nucleotides outside the gene matches: 8. The V gene's germline CDR1 is WSHSY and CDR2 SAAADI.

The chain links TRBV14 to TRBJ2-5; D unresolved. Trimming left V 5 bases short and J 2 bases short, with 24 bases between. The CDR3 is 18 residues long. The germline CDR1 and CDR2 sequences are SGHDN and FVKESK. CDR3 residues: CASSTWLSEKSEQETQYF. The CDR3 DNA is TGTGCCAGCAGCACTTGGCTCTCGGAGAAGAGTGAGCAAGAGACCCAGTACTTC.

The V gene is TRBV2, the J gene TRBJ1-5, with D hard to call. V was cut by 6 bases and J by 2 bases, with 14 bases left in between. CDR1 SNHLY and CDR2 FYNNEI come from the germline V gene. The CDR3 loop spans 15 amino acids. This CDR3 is CASSPTDGGNQPQHF. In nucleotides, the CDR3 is TGTGCCAGCAGCCCGACCGATGGGGGCAATCAGCCCCAGCATTTT.

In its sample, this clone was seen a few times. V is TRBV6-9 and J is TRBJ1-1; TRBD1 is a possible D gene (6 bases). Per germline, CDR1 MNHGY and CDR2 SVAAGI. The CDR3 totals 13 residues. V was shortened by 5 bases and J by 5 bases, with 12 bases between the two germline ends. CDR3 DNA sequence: TGTGCCAGCAGTCCTCTGCAGGGGACTGAAGCTTTCTTT. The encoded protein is CASSPLQGTEAFF.

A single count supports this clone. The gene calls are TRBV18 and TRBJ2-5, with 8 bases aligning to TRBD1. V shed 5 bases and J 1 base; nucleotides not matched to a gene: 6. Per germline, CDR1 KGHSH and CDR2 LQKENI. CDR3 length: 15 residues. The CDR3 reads CASSATGVIQETQYF. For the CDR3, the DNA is TGTGCCAGCTCAGCGACAGGGGTGATCCAAGAGACCCAGTACTTC.

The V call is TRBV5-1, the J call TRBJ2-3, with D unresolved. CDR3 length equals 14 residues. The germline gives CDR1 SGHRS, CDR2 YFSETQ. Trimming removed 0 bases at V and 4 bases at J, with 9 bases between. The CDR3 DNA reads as TGCGCCAGCAGCTTGGGTCCTTTCCCAGATACGCAGTATTTT. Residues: CASSLGPFPDTQYF. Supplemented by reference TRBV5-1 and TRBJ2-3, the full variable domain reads KAGVTQTPRYLIKTRGQQVTLSCSPISGHRSVSWYQQTPGQGLQFLFEYFSETQRNKGNFPGRFSGRQFSNSRSEMNVSTLELGDSALYLCASSLGPFPDTQYFGPGTRLTVL.

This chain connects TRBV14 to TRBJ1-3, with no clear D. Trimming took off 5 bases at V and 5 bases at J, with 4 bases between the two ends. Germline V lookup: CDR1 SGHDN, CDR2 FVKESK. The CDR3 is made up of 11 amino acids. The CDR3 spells CASSRRNTIYF. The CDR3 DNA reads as TGTGCCAGCAGCAGGAGAAACACCATATATTTT.

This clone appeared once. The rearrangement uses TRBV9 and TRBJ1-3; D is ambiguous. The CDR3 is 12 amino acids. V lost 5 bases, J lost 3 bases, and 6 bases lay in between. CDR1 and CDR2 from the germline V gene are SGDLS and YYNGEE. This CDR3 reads CASRGSGNTIYF. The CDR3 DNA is TGTGCCAGCAGGGGGAGTGGAAACACCATATATTTT.

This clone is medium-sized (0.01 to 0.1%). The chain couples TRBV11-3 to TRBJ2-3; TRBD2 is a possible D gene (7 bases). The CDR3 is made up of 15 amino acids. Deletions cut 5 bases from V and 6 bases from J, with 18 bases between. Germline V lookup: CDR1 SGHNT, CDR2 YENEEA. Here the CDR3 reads CASSLQGLAVDTQYF. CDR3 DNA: TGTGCCAGCAGCCTGCAGGGGCTAGCGGTTGATACGCAGTATTTT.

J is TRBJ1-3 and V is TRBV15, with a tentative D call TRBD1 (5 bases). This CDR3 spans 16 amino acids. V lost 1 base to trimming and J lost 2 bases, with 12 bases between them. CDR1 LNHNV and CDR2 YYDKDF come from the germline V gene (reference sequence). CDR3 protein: CATSRVFGATGNTIYF. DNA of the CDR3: TGTGCCACCAGCAGAGTTTTCGGGGCCACTGGAAACACCATATATTTT.

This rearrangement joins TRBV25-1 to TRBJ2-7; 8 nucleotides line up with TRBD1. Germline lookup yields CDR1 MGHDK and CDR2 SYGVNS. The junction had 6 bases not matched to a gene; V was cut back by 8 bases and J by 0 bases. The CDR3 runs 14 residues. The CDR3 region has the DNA TGTGCCAGCGGAAGACAGGGGACCTCCTACGAGCAGTACTTC. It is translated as CASGRQGTSYEQYF.

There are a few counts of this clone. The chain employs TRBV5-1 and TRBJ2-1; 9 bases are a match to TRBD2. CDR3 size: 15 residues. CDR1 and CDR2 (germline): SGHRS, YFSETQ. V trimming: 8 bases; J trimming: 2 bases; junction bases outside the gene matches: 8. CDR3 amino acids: CASHETSGTYNEQFF. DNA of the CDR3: TGCGCCAGTCACGAGACTAGCGGAACCTACAATGAGCAGTTCTTC.

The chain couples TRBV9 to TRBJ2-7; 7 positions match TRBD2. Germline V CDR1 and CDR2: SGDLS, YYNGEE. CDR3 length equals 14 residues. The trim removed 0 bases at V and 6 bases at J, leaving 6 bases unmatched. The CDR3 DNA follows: TGTGCCAGCAGCGTAGCTACTAGCGCGGGCGAGCAGTACTTC. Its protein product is CASSVATSAGEQYF.